These 30 T cell receptor beta chains were sequenced from one sample in a study of cytomegalovirus exposure and HLA in healthy donors. The PCR used 60 Vbeta and 13 Jbeta primers. Sequencing was performed with immunoSEQ multiplex PCR; in TCRdb, only in-frame clones are kept and a portion is missing. The table has some 180,000 clones, over 80% seen once; the top ten hold over 1.5%. Sequenced material: PBMCs. The receptors were sampled from a man between 40 and 49 years old in good health and CMV-seronegative.

This chain joins TRBV30 and TRBJ2-7; 8 bases fit TRBD2. CDR1 GTSNPN and CDR2 SVGIG come from the germline V gene (reference sequence). V was pared by 6 bases and J by 3 bases, with 19 bases of the junction left unmatched. This CDR3 spans 17 amino acids. This chain's CDR3 is CACDLQPGGGPVYEQYF. Written as DNA, the CDR3 is TGTGCCTGTGACTTGCAACCGGGGGGGGGACCTGTCTACGAGCAGTACTTC.

This chain joins TRBV7-6 and TRBJ1-1, with TRBD1 as a possible D gene (6 bases). Germline CDR1 is SGHVS and CDR2 is FNYEAQ. The CDR3 has 14 amino acids. V was clipped by 5 bases and J by 5 bases, with 15 bases between them. CDR3 amino acids: CASSNNRDFTEAFF. In nucleotides, the CDR3 is TGTGCCAGCAGCAACAACAGGGATTTTACTGAAGCTTTCTTT.

This clone came up once. This chain uses TRBV7-2 with TRBJ2-1; D ambiguous. V was clipped by 2 bases and J by 7 bases, with 6 bases between them. CDR3 size: 12 residues. In germline, CDR1 is SGHTA, CDR2 FQGNSA. In DNA form, the CDR3 reads TGTGCCAGCAGCTTAATCCAAAATGAGCAGTTCTTC. Residues: CASSLIQNEQFF.

The chain recombines TRBV9 with TRBJ2-3; no clear D gene. V was cut by 0 bases and J by 4 bases, with 9 bases left in between. CDR1 and CDR2 (germline): SGDLS, YYNGEE. The CDR3 is 14 amino acids. The CDR3 nucleotides are TGTGCCAGCAGCGTAGACCACCGGGCAGATACGCAGTATTTT. It translates to CASSVDHRADTQYF.

This clone showed up just a few times. The rearrangement joins TRBV28 to TRBJ1-2; D uncertain. CDR1 and CDR2 from the germline V gene are MDHEN and SYDVKM. Trimming left V 7 bases short and J 2 bases short, with 8 bases between. The CDR3 is 12 amino acids. The CDR3 bases are TGTGCCAGCAAGGCAGGCAACTATGGCTACACCTTC. Its translation: CASKAGNYGYTF.

The rearrangement links TRBV2 to TRBJ2-1, with 7 bases that match TRBD1. The CDR3 consists of 14 residues. CDR1 and CDR2 from the germline V gene are SNHLY and FYNNEI. V gave up 4 bases and J gave up 1 base; unmatched junction bases: 1. The CDR3 spells CASSGQGSYNEQFF. The CDR3 DNA is TGTGCCAGCAGTGGACAGGGATCCTACAATGAGCAGTTCTTC. Full variable domain (missing parts from reference TRBV2 and TRBJ2-1): EPEVTQTPSHQVTQMGQEVILRCVPISNHLYFYWYRQILGQKVEFLVSFYNNEISEKSEIFDDQFSVERPDGSNFTLKIRSTKLEDSAMYFCASSGQGSYNEQFFGPGTRLTVL.

Turning to this clone: At one of its ends the junction is not consistent with the germline gene, which may arise from a read error. This chain links TRBV6-1 with TRBJ2-1, with D uncertain. The CDR3 loop spans 17 amino acids. In germline, CDR1 is MNHNS, CDR2 SASEGT. The CDR3 spells CASSQAKDMLGYNEQFF. DNA for the CDR3: TGTGCCAGCAGTCAAGCCAAAGACATGCTTGGCTACAATGAGCAGTTCTTC.

The chain links TRBV9 to TRBJ2-5; 10 bases match TRBD1. This CDR3 spans 15 amino acids. Per the germline V gene, CDR1 is SGDLS and CDR2 is YYNGEE. J gave up 5 bases and V 2 bases, and 6 bases lay outside the gene matches. In nucleotides, the CDR3 is TGTGCCAGCAGCGTTCAGACAGGGGGCCGGGAGACCCAGTACTTC. It specifies CASSVQTGGRETQYF.

The sample holds one count of this clone. The V and J genes are TRBV27 and TRBJ1-5; 7 nucleotides match TRBD1. Germline lookup yields CDR1 MNHEY and CDR2 SMNVEV (reference sequence). The CDR3 extends over 14 amino acids. The V segment lost 7 bases and the J segment 4 bases; nucleotides outside the gene matches: 7. CDR3 in amino acids: CASNPQGRNQPQHF. The CDR3 bases are TGTGCCAGCAACCCACAGGGGCGGAATCAGCCCCAGCATTTT.

The rearrangement uses TRBV28 and TRBJ2-7; 10 bases match TRBD1. V lost 6 bases and J lost 4; bases outside the gene matches: 9. CDR1 MDHEN and CDR2 SYDVKM come from the germline V gene. The CDR3 has 15 residues. CDR3 DNA: TGTGCCAGCAGCCAGACCGGGACAGGGGCTTACGAGCAGTACTTC. It is translated as CASSQTGTGAYEQYF.

The chain employs TRBV5-4 and TRBJ2-3, with a tentative D call TRBD2 (5 bases). The V gene lost 2 bases and the J gene lost 7 bases, with 17 bases spanning the gap. The V gene's germline CDR1 is SGHNT and CDR2 YYREEE (reference sequence). This CDR3 is 15 amino acids long. CDR3 loop: CASSFATRPDNTQYF. As DNA, the CDR3 is TGTGCCAGCAGCTTTGCCACTAGGCCAGATAATACGCAGTATTTT.

The chain carries TRBV11-3 and TRBJ1-4; 7 nucleotides line up with TRBD1. CDR1 is SGHNT and CDR2 is YENEEA in the germline V gene. V lost 5 bases to trimming and J lost 7 bases; unmatched junction nucleotides: 7. This CDR3 is 14 amino acids long. The CDR3 reads CASSARQGGEKLFF. CDR3 nucleotide sequence: TGTGCCAGCAGCGCCAGACAGGGAGGTGAAAAACTGTTTTTT.

This chain links TRBV29-1 with TRBJ2-2; D gene uncertain. This CDR3 has 12 amino acids. V was trimmed by 2 bases and J by 2 bases, leaving 3 bases between them. Germline CDR1 and CDR2: SQVTM and ANQGSEA. In DNA, the CDR3 is TGCAGCGTTGAAAGCAACACCGGGGAGCTGTTTTTT. Translating gives CSVESNTGELFF.

The V gene is TRBV7-2, the J gene TRBJ2-2; 7 nucleotides align to TRBD2. The J segment lost 4 bases and the V segment lost 2 bases, leaving 7 bases of the junction unmatched. The CDR3 loop spans 16 amino acids. The germline V gene has CDR1 SGHTA and CDR2 FQGNSA. This CDR3 reads CASSLWPTSPTGELFF. The CDR3 DNA sequence: TGTGCCAGCAGCTTATGGCCGACTAGCCCCACCGGGGAGCTGTTTTTT.

Of note for this clone: This same CDR3 is encoded by further DNA sequences in the sample. The gene calls are TRBV10-1 and TRBJ2-7; a possible D gene is TRBD1 (6 bases). Germline V CDR1 and CDR2: WNHNN, SYGVQD (reference sequence). This CDR3 has 13 residues. Trimming removed 5 bases from V and 1 base from J, with 9 bases in between. CDR3 sequence: CASSMTGSYEQYF. Here the CDR3 DNA reads TGCGCCAGCAGTATGACAGGTTCCTACGAGCAGTACTTC.

Written as DNA, the CDR3 is TGTGCCAGCAGTCCGGGACAGCAAGCTTTCTTT. This encodes CASSPGQQAFF. This chain links TRBV28 with TRBJ1-1; 7 bases agree with TRBD1. CDR3 length: 11 residues. With 5 bases clipped from V and 9 bases from J, the junction kept 3 bases outside the gene matches. Germline CDR1 is MDHEN and CDR2 is SYDVKM.

This clone was found once. The chain carries TRBV28 and TRBJ2-7; 8 nucleotides align to TRBD1. The CDR3 has 14 amino acids. J lost 7 bases, V lost 5 bases, and 10 bases had no gene match. Germline lookup yields CDR1 MDHEN and CDR2 SYDVKM. CDR3 region: CASSASQGAREQYF. The CDR3 DNA reads as TGTGCCAGCAGTGCTTCTCAGGGGGCGAGGGAGCAGTACTTC.

J is TRBJ2-5 and V is TRBV19; no firm D call. V lost 1 base to trimming and J lost 4 bases, with 13 bases between them. CDR3 length equals 15 residues. Per the germline V gene, CDR1 is LNHDA and CDR2 is SQIVND (reference sequence). DNA for the CDR3: TGTGCCAGTAGTATAGGGTTCGGTGTACGAGAGACCCAGTACTTC. Its translation is CASSIGFGVRETQYF.

This chain connects TRBV7-2 to TRBJ2-7; maybe TRBD2 (6 bases). Germline V lookup: CDR1 SGHTA, CDR2 FQGNSA. The CDR3 runs to 15 residues. Trimming shortened V by 5 bases and J by 2 bases, and 16 bases separated the two germline ends. CDR3 sequence reads: CASSPRGGDAYEQYF. The CDR3 DNA reads as TGTGCCAGCAGCCCCCGGGGCGGGGACGCCTACGAGCAGTACTTC. Full variable domain (rest looked up from reference TRBV7-2 and TRBJ2-7): GAGVSQSPSNKVTEKGKDVELRCDPISGHTALYWYRQSLGQGLEFLIYFQGNSAPDKSGLPSDRFSAERTGGSVSTLTIQRTQQEDSAVYLCASSPRGGDAYEQYFGPGTRLTVT.

The V and J genes are TRBV9 and TRBJ1-6; a possible D gene is TRBD1 (5 bases). The germline V and J ends were trimmed by 0 bases and 10 bases, with 14 bases remaining between them. Germline assignment: CDR1 SGDLS and CDR2 YYNGEE. The CDR3 sequence is 15 residues long. CDR3 protein: CASSVDGGDGSPLHF. The DNA for the CDR3 is TGTGCCAGCAGCGTAGACGGGGGAGACGGATCACCCCTCCACTTT.

This sequence joins TRBV29-1 and TRBJ1-2; D is possibly TRBD1 (5 bases). Germline values: CDR1 SQVTM, CDR2 ANQGSEA. The CDR3 sequence is 15 residues long. V dropped 4 bases and J dropped 0 bases, with 15 bases sitting between them. The CDR3 nucleotides are TGCAGCGTTGGAGGTGCGGGGGGAGCTAACTATGGCTACACCTTC. Protein sequence: CSVGGAGGANYGYTF.

This chain connects TRBV28 to TRBJ1-2; a possible D gene is TRBD1 (6 bases). The V gene's germline CDR1 is MDHEN and CDR2 SYDVKM. This CDR3 contains 12 residues. V was pared by 4 bases and J by 10 bases, with 13 bases between. The CDR3, as DNA: TGTGCCAGCAGTTCCCTCGACAGGAACTACACCTTC. Protein product: CASSSLDRNYTF.

This clone came up once. V is TRBV7-9 and J is TRBJ1-1, with a possible D match to TRBD1 (6 bases). Trimming stripped 2 bases from V and 9 bases from J, with 13 bases between. The CDR3 has 13 residues. CDR1 is SEHNR, CDR2 FQNEAQ, per germline (reference sequence). CDR3 bases: TGTGCCAGCAGCTTATATGACGGGACAAAAGCTTTCTTT. It translates to CASSLYDGTKAFF.

The chain uses TRBV30 and TRBJ1-2; 7 positions agree with TRBD1. Germline trimming cut 5 bases from V and 8 bases from J; bases unmatched to any gene: 11. This CDR3 spans 13 amino acids. Germline CDR1 is GTSNPN and CDR2 is SVGIG (reference sequence). In DNA form, the CDR3 reads TGTGCCTGGCAATCACAGGGGTTCGGCGGCTACACCTTC. This encodes CAWQSQGFGGYTF.

V is TRBV9 and J is TRBJ1-2; 7 nucleotides agree with TRBD1. Trimming removed 0 bases from V and 4 bases from J; junction bases left unmatched: 18. Germline lookup yields CDR1 SGDLS and CDR2 YYNGEE. The CDR3 spans 19 residues. CDR3: CASSVDRLGKTGSVYGYTF. In DNA, the CDR3 is TGTGCCAGCAGCGTAGATCGTCTCGGAAAGACAGGGAGCGTCTATGGCTACACCTTC.

This chain joins TRBV6-4 and TRBJ2-5; 12 positions match TRBD2. The germline gives CDR1 MRHNA, CDR2 SNTAGT. V lost 6 bases, J lost 5 bases, and 4 bases stayed unmatched. The CDR3 is 14 amino acids. The CDR3 DNA reads TGTGCCAGCAGCCCGACTAGCGGGGGCGAGACCCAGTACTTC. It specifies CASSPTSGGETQYF.

J is TRBJ2-3 and V is TRBV29-1; 9 bases are a match to TRBD1. The ends lost 5 bases at V and 1 base at J; junction bases unmatched: 4. Germline CDR1 SQVTM, CDR2 ANQGSEA. This CDR3 region has 14 residues. This CDR3 is CSVCRTGGTDTQYF. CDR3 bases: TGCAGCGTTTGCCGGACAGGGGGCACAGATACGCAGTATTTT.

A few counts support this clone. The V call is TRBV5-1, the J call TRBJ2-5, with D possibly being TRBD1 (5 bases). The length of the CDR3 is 11 residues. Germline CDR1 reads SGHRS; CDR2 reads YFSETQ. V was trimmed by 7 bases and J by 5 bases, leaving 9 bases between them. The CDR3 DNA is TGCGCCAGCCAGGGTCTTGAGACCCAGTACTTC. Protein sequence: CASQGLETQYF.

Points on this clone: Germline is not matched at one junction end, which may reflect a read error. The rearrangement joins TRBV30 to TRBJ1-2; 7 nucleotides line up with TRBD1. From germline, CDR1 is GTSNPN and CDR2 SVGIG (reference sequence). This CDR3 has 13 amino acids. The CDR3 reads CAWRGQRLRQGSF. The CDR3 DNA is TGTGCCTGGAGGGGGCAAAGGTTGAGACAGGGATCTTTC. The entire variable domain, with the rest obtained from reference TRBV30 and TRBJ1-2, is as follows: SQTIHQWPATLVQPVGSPLSLECTVEGTSNPNLYWYRQAAGRGLQLLFYSVGIGQISSEVPQNLSASRPQDRQFILSSKKLLLSDSGFYLCAWRGQRLRQGSFGSGTRLTVV.

The genes are TRBV29-1 and TRBJ1-2; TRBD1 matches 7 bases. The CDR3 length is 12 residues. The germline V gene has CDR1 SQVTM and CDR2 ANQGSEA. The CDR3 nucleotides read TGCGCCGGCGGGACAGCCAACTATGGCTACACCTTC. This codes for CAGGTANYGYTF.